One sample yielded the 27 T cell receptor beta chains listed below, sequenced in a study of breast tumors, draining lymph nodes, adjacent tissues. One entry per CDR3 protein, called by TCRdb with MiXCR from the multiplex PCR reads. Among 180,000 or so distinct CDR3 sequences listed, approximately 33% were seen once. Axillary draining lymph nodes of breast cancer patients supplied the node samples. The sequencing input was axillary lymph node tissue. All receptors derive from a female donor with breast cancer. Some clones in this sample may be carry-over from other donors' samples.

Remarks on this clonotype: With a much larger clone just one base away, this may be a read error. This sequence joins TRBV6-2 or TRBV6-3 and TRBJ2-5; 9 nucleotides line up with TRBD1. V dropped 5 bases and J dropped 7; count of bases not matched to a gene: 8. Germline CDR1 is MNHEY and CDR2 is SVGEGT. The CDR3 spans 14 residues. The CDR3 nucleotides read TGTGCCAGCAGTGGCACCCTGGACAGGGGGACCCAGTACTTC. Amino acid sequence: CASSGTLDRGTQYF.

There are many counts of this clonotype. The chain joins TRBV30 to TRBJ1-2; 7 bases fit TRBD1. The CDR3 sequence is 12 residues long. Germline V gene lookup returns CDR1 GTSNPN and CDR2 SVGIG (reference sequence). After removal of 2 bases from V and 4 bases from J, the junction contained 1 base not matched to a gene. CDR3 DNA sequence: TGTGCCTGGAGTCGGGACAGCTATGGCTACACCTTC. Translated: CAWSRDSYGYTF.

This clonotype is deemed medium-sized. The genes are TRBV12-3 or TRBV12-4 and TRBJ1-5; tentative D call: TRBD1 (6 bases). Trimming stripped 6 bases from V and 8 bases from J, with 14 bases between. CDR3 length equals 13 residues. The CDR3: CASSDQGLEPQHF. The CDR3 region has the DNA TGTGCCAGCAGCGATCAGGGGTTGGAGCCCCAGCATTTT.

This clonotype was observed at least ten times. This chain links TRBV14 with TRBJ2-1, with 7 nucleotides matching TRBD2. The CDR3 is 14 residues long. V lost 3 bases and J lost 7; bases outside the gene matches: 6. Per the germline V gene, CDR1 is SGHDN and CDR2 is FVKESK. CDR3: CASSHRDYYNEQFF. CDR3 sequence (DNA): TGTGCCAGCAGCCACCGGGACTATTATAATGAGCAGTTCTTC.

The chain joins TRBV5-1 to TRBJ2-5, with D perhaps matching TRBD2 (5 bases). Germline CDR1 SGHRS, CDR2 YFSETQ. The CDR3 length is 17 residues. V gave up 1 base and J gave up 2 bases, with 18 bases separating them. The CDR3 nucleotides read TGCGCCAGCAGCTTGTACGCTCGCGGGTTCCTTCAAGAGACCCAGTACTTC. This gives the protein CASSLYARGFLQETQYF.

This clonotype was counted many times. The V and J genes are TRBV7-8 and TRBJ2-6; D not certain. V lost 1 base and J 0 bases, leaving 7 bases between the germline ends. The CDR3 sequence is 16 residues long. Per the germline V gene, CDR1 is SGHVS and CDR2 is FQNEAQ. CDR3 bases: TGTGCCAGCAGCTTAGGGTCAAACTCTGGGGCCAACGTCCTGACTTTC. Translating it yields CASSLGSNSGANVLTF.

This clonotype has only a few counts. This may be a read error, as it is one base from a much larger clone. The rearrangement links TRBV11-2 to TRBJ2-5; D is uncertain. CDR3 size: 16 residues. The V end lost 4 bases, the J end lost 4 bases, and 19 bases lay between the germline ends. The V gene's germline CDR1 is SGHAT and CDR2 FQNNGV. The CDR3 coding sequence is TGTGCCAGCAGCTCCCCCTATAGGGCCGGCCGAGAGACCCAGTACTTC. Translating it yields CASSSPYRAGRETQYF.

This chain uses TRBV19 with TRBJ2-7, with TRBD2 matching over 8 bases. The CDR3 is made up of 14 amino acids. Germline CDR1 reads LNHDA; CDR2 reads SQIVND (reference sequence). V gave up 3 bases and J gave up 2 bases; unmatched junction bases: 3. CDR3 loop: CASSIPTSAYEQYF. The CDR3 coding sequence is TGTGCCAGTAGTATTCCGACTAGCGCCTACGAGCAGTACTTC.

The gene calls are TRBV24-1 and TRBJ1-6; no firm D call. V was trimmed by 4 bases and J by 10 bases, leaving 10 bases between them. This CDR3 contains 13 residues. CDR1 is KGHDR and CDR2 is SFDVKD in the germline V gene. The CDR3 sequence is CATSDRHVSPLHF. Here the CDR3 DNA reads TGTGCCACCAGTGACAGGCACGTCTCACCCCTCCACTTT.

In this sample, this clonotype turned up many times. This chain connects TRBV5-5 to TRBJ1-5; TRBD1 is a possible D gene (6 bases). The V end lost 6 bases, the J end lost 3 bases, and 16 bases lay between the germline ends. Germline CDR1 is SGHKS and CDR2 is YYEKEE (reference sequence). The CDR3 loop spans 15 amino acids. The CDR3 nucleotides are TGTGCCAGCAACCCTGGGGGGGGCTACAATCAGCCCCAGCATTTT. Translation gives CASNPGGGYNQPQHF.

Points on this clonotype: One end of the junction does not line up with germline, which may come from a read error. The chain uses TRBV6-6 and TRBJ2-3; 10 nucleotides align to TRBD2. This CDR3 is built from 20 residues. Looked up from germline, CDR1 is MNHNY and CDR2 is SVGAGI (reference sequence). The CDR3, as DNA: TGTGCCAGCAGTCACTCGAAGTCTAGCGGGGGCACCCACTACACAGATACGCAGTATTTT. Residues: CASSHSKSSGGTHYTDTQYF.

V usage is TRBV12-3 or TRBV12-4 and J usage is TRBJ2-2, with D tentatively TRBD1 or TRBD2 (5 bases each). The CDR3 totals 15 residues. The V end was cut by 6 bases, the J end by 1 base, with 12 bases between. The CDR3 nucleotides are TGTGCCAGCAGCCAGGGACCTAGGAACACCGGGGAGCTGTTTTTT. Its translation: CASSQGPRNTGELFF.

V gene TRBV20-1 combines with J gene TRBJ1-6; D may be TRBD1 (5 bases). The germline V gene has CDR1 DFQATT and CDR2 SNEGSKA (reference sequence). The CDR3 spans 15 residues. The V and J ends lost 6 bases and 7 bases respectively, with 19 bases between them. CDR3 nucleotide sequence: TGCAGTGCAAGCCCTACTAGCGGGGGGAATTCACCCCTCCACTTT. This codes for CSASPTSGGNSPLHF.

The J gene is TRBJ2-7, the V gene TRBV5-1; no clear D gene. The CDR3 extends over 16 amino acids. Looked up from germline, CDR1 is SGHRS and CDR2 is YFSETQ. The V end was cut by 4 bases, the J end by 5 bases, with 22 bases between. In DNA, the CDR3 is TGCGCCAGCAGCCCGGGTCGGTTTCCGTGCCTCAACGAGCAGTACTTC. It specifies CASSPGRFPCLNEQYF.

The table lists this clonotype with many counts. The genes are TRBV11-1 and TRBJ2-3; 7 bases are a match to TRBD2. The ends lost 5 bases at V and 0 bases at J; junction bases unmatched: 8. The CDR3 spans 16 residues. Per germline, CDR1 SGHAT and CDR2 FQDESV (reference sequence). The CDR3 nucleotides are TGTGCCAGCAGCCGGGGGGACCGAGAGAGCACAGATACGCAGTATTTT. It encodes CASSRGDRESTDTQYF.

This clonotype has at least ten counts. This chain links TRBV20-1 with TRBJ2-1; the D call may be TRBD1 or TRBD2 (6 bases each). Germline assignment: CDR1 DFQATT and CDR2 SNEGSKA (reference sequence). The length of the CDR3 is 16 residues. Trimming shortened V by 1 base and J by 7 bases, and 20 bases separated the two germline ends. CDR3 amino acids: CSARGGVGGPFNEQFF. The CDR3 DNA follows: TGCAGTGCTAGAGGGGGGGTGGGGGGCCCGTTTAATGAGCAGTTCTTC.

The chain employs TRBV7-9 and TRBJ2-3, with 10 nucleotides matching TRBD2. This CDR3 region has 17 residues. The germline V gene encodes CDR1 SEHNR and CDR2 FQNEAQ (reference sequence). J lost 11 bases, V lost 3 bases, and 17 bases had no gene match. This CDR3 reads CASSFGSGGSSYNEQYF. CDR3 DNA: TGTGCCAGCAGCTTTGGTAGCGGGGGGAGCTCCTACAATGAGCAGTATTTT.

Remarks on this clonotype: A much larger clone differs by one base, so this may be a read error. The V gene is TRBV19, the J gene TRBJ2-1, with 10 bases identical to TRBD1. From germline, CDR1 is LNHDA and CDR2 SQIVND (reference sequence). The CDR3 is 15 amino acids. CDR3 sequence (DNA): TGTGCCAGTAGTTCCGGGACAGGGGATTACAATGAGCAGCTCTTC. This sequence encodes CASSSGTGDYNEQLF.

This clonotype occurred many times. The V call is TRBV11-2, the J call TRBJ2-5; 8 bases agree with TRBD2. The CDR3 is 16 amino acids. Trimming took 5 bases from V and 5 from J; bases not matched to a gene: 13. Germline CDR1 reads SGHAT; CDR2 reads FQNNGV. CDR3 nucleotide sequence: TGTGCCAGCAGCCCATCTATTTCGGGGGGGTTGGAGACCCAGTACTTC. It specifies CASSPSISGGLETQYF.

The CDR3 sequence: CASSVVPGGLETQYF. CDR3 nucleotide sequence: TGTGCCAGCAGCGTAGTGCCAGGGGGCTTGGAGACCCAGTACTTC. The J gene is TRBJ2-5, the V gene TRBV9; TRBD1 agrees at 8 bases. CDR3 size: 15 residues. V was pared by 0 bases and J by 5 bases, with 6 bases of the junction left unmatched. CDR1 and CDR2 from the germline V gene are SGDLS and YYNGEE.

This clonotype was counted a few times. This chain connects TRBV6-6 to TRBJ1-2, with D hard to call. Germline V gene sequence: CDR1 MNHNY, CDR2 SVGAGI (reference sequence). CDR3 size: 12 residues. Trimming left V 11 bases short and J 4 bases short, with 14 bases between. The CDR3: CAGRPVRYGYTF. The CDR3 region has the DNA TGTGCCGGACGGCCAGTTCGCTATGGCTACACCTTC.

About this clonotype: At one end, the junction sequence differs from germline, possibly due to a read error. J is TRBJ2-2 and V is TRBV3-1, with 8 positions matching TRBD2. Per the germline V gene, CDR1 is LGHDT and CDR2 is YNNKEL (reference sequence). This CDR3 comprises 16 residues. The CDR3, as DNA: TGTGCCAGCAGCCAAGAGACGGGGGGGAACACCCGGGAGCTGTTTTTT. It yields the protein CASSQETGGNTRELFF.

The V call is TRBV20-1, the J call TRBJ2-5; TRBD2 agrees at 7 bases. Germline-derived CDR1 and CDR2 are DFQATT and SNEGSKA (reference sequence). Losses at the gene ends were 3 bases for V and 4 bases for J; bases not matched to a gene: 5. The CDR3 length is 13 residues. CDR3: CSASISGGETQYF. For the CDR3, the DNA is TGCAGTGCTAGTATCTCGGGGGGAGAGACCCAGTACTTC.

The chain couples TRBV7-9 to TRBJ2-7, with TRBD1 matching 11 bases. Trimming cost V 5 bases and J 5 bases; bases outside gene matches: 8. CDR1 and CDR2 (germline): SEHNR, FQNEAQ (reference sequence). This CDR3 contains 15 residues. The CDR3 DNA follows: TGTGCCAGCAGCACCGAGGGACAGGGGGGCGACGAGCAGTACTTC. Translating it yields CASSTEGQGGDEQYF.

This clonotype appeared many times. A read error may be the cause here, since a much bigger clone is one base away. It is likely a read error, because the conserved phenylalanine at the end of the CDR3 is missing. The chain employs TRBV12-3 or TRBV12-4 and TRBJ1-6, with D unresolved. V shed 1 base and J shed 6 bases, with 4 bases lying between them. This CDR3 has 13 residues. The CDR3 protein is CASSLGTNSPLHL. The CDR3 region has the DNA TGTGCCAGCAGTTTAGGCACTAATTCACCCCTCCACCTT.

The chain links TRBV20-1 to TRBJ1-2, with D hard to call. The CDR3 covers 14 residues. The germline V gene encodes CDR1 DFQATT and CDR2 SNEGSKA (reference sequence). V was pared by 6 bases and J by 0 bases, with 14 bases between. This CDR3 is CSAPPRVSNYGYTF. CDR3 bases: TGCAGTGCCCCCCCCCGAGTATCTAACTATGGCTACACCTTC.

This clonotype was counted at least ten times. The chain carries TRBV6-1 and TRBJ2-7, with 9 bases identical to TRBD2. The CDR3 runs to 13 residues. The V gene's germline CDR1 is MNHNS and CDR2 SASEGT. V dropped 7 bases and J dropped 2; count of bases not matched to a gene: 3. The CDR3 here is CASKTSGTYEQYF. CDR3 DNA sequence: TGTGCCAGCAAGACTAGCGGCACCTACGAGCAGTACTTC.